Reported below is one T cell receptor (beta chain). A quantity of about 0.45 to 1 ug RNA underwent reverse transcription using random hexamers. Each CDR3 protein gets one entry after TCRdb re-called the immunoSEQ multiplex PCR reads with MiXCR. This table holds 69,000 or so distinct CDR3 sequences, roughly 94% found once. The data are from a study of CD8 T cells in Susac syndrome. J was trimmed by 2 bases and V by 8 bases; bases with no gene match: 6. Germline V lookup: CDR1 MDHEN, CDR2 SYDVKM. The CDR3 extends over 14 amino acids. The specimen was CD8+ T cells from PBMCs. The TCR was taken from a human donor with multiple sclerosis. The J gene is TRBJ2-1, the V gene TRBV28; 7 bases align to TRBD1. The CDR3 DNA is TGTGCCAGCGGACCCAGGGGGACCTACAATGAGCAGTTCTTC. Amino acid sequence: CASGPRGTYNEQFF.